What follows are 13 T cell receptor beta chains derived from one specimen sequenced in a study of shared clonotypes between healthy human individuals. The data were produced by immunoSEQ multiplex PCR, yet TCRdb's version contains in-frame clones alone and is incomplete. The sample lists about 1,800,000 clones; around 96% were seen once. Cells designated naive CD8 were CD45RO-negative and were positively selected for CCR7, with terminally differentiated effector memory CD45RA+ cells excluded. The specimen was naive CD8+ T cells sorted from blood. The receptors derive from a man younger than 35 in good health.

The chain employs TRBV10-2 and TRBJ2-1, with 11 nucleotides matching TRBD2. Germline V lookup: CDR1 WSHSY, CDR2 SAAADI. This CDR3 has 15 amino acids. The V gene end was trimmed by 6 bases and the J gene end by 3 bases; junction bases not matched to a gene: 4. The CDR3 loop reads CASRTSGAIYNEQFF. DNA for the CDR3: TGCGCCAGCAGGACTAGCGGGGCTATCTACAATGAGCAGTTCTTC.

The chain joins TRBV28 to TRBJ1-2; 7 bases line up with TRBD1. The CDR3 extends over 16 amino acids. Germline CDR1 is MDHEN and CDR2 is SYDVKM. Trimming cost V 4 bases and J 5 bases; bases outside gene matches: 13. The CDR3 reads CASSSPLTGRGYGYTF. CDR3 nucleotide sequence: TGTGCCAGCAGTTCGCCCCTGACAGGGCGAGGGTATGGCTACACCTTC.

CDR3 in amino acids: CASSTTSGGLKDEQYF. CDR3 bases: TGTGCCAGCAGCACGACTAGCGGGGGCCTGAAGGACGAGCAGTACTTC. The chain couples TRBV13 to TRBJ2-7, with 12 bases lining up with TRBD2. The CDR3 spans 16 residues. V dropped 5 bases and J dropped 5; count of bases not matched to a gene: 10. CDR1 PRHDT and CDR2 FYEKMQ come from the germline V gene (reference sequence).

This clone has a handful of counts. The rearrangement joins TRBV5-6 to TRBJ1-2, with D possibly TRBD1 on 6 matching bases. The V end lost 0 bases, the J end lost 6 bases, and 12 bases lay between the germline ends. Germline V gene data show CDR1 as SGHDT and CDR2 as YYEEEE. The CDR3 sequence is 14 residues long. The CDR3 sequence is CASSLGDISHGYTF. CDR3 DNA sequence: TGTGCCAGCAGCTTGGGGGACATTTCCCATGGCTACACCTTC.

This chain joins TRBV4-1 and TRBJ1-6; D is unresolved. CDR3 size: 15 residues. V was shortened by 1 base and J by 9 bases, with 13 bases between the two germline ends. Germline loops: CDR1 MGHRA, CDR2 YSYEKL. CDR3 sequence (DNA): TGCGCCAGCAGCCAAGCCGGACTACTGGGTTCACCCCTCCACTTT. Protein: CASSQAGLLGSPLHF.

This clone was counted once. The chain has TRBV27 and TRBJ2-2; D is undetermined. Germline CDR1 MNHEY, CDR2 SMNVEV (reference sequence). The CDR3 is 13 amino acids. V was pared by 3 bases and J by 7 bases, with 9 bases between. CDR3 region: CASSLRRFGELFF. CDR3 DNA sequence: TGTGCCAGCAGTTTGCGGCGGTTCGGGGAGCTGTTTTTT.

This chain uses TRBV6-5 with TRBJ2-3; D gene unclear. V was clipped by 6 bases and J by 6 bases, with 13 bases between them. The CDR3 is 13 amino acids. CDR1 and CDR2 from the germline V gene are MNHEY and SVGAGI. CDR3 sequence: CASSPAGLDTQYF. The DNA of the CDR3 is TGTGCCAGCAGCCCAGCCGGGTTGGATACGCAGTATTTT.

The chain uses TRBV9 and TRBJ2-3; D gene unclear. CDR3 length: 12 residues. Germline V gives CDR1 SGDLS, CDR2 YYNGEE. The ends were cut back, 3 bases at V and 7 bases at J, with 9 bases in the middle. CDR3 coding DNA: TGTGCCAGCAGCGGAAACGAGAATACGCAGTATTTT. Residues: CASSGNENTQYF.

The V and J genes are TRBV2 and TRBJ2-6; TRBD2 might be the D (5 bases). The CDR3 is 16 amino acids. V lost 4 bases to trimming and J lost 1 base, with 11 bases between them. Germline assignment: CDR1 SNHLY and CDR2 FYNNEI. In DNA form, the CDR3 reads TGTGCCAGCAGTGGTTCGAGGGAGTCTGGGGCCAACGTCCTGACTTTC. As protein: CASSGSRESGANVLTF.

Details on this clone: A read error may produce the germline difference seen at one junction end. The J gene is TRBJ1-1, the V gene TRBV4-2, with TRBD1 matching over 9 bases. Germline loops: CDR1 LGHNA, CDR2 YNFKEQ. This CDR3 has 17 amino acids. Here the CDR3 reads CASSDPGQGYQNAEAFF. CDR3 bases: TGTGCCAGCAGCGATCCGGGACAGGGTTATCAGAACGCTGAAGCTTTCTTT.

J is TRBJ2-7 and V is TRBV10-2; D not resolved. With 3 bases removed from V and 6 bases from J, the gap between germline ends came to 12 bases. The CDR3 runs to 13 residues. Looked up from germline, CDR1 is WSHSY and CDR2 is SAAADI. The CDR3 reads CASSEFGYGEQYF. CDR3 in DNA: TGCGCCAGCAGTGAATTCGGGTACGGCGAGCAGTACTTC.

Here the CDR3 DNA reads TGTGCCAGCAGTTTGGCACTAGAGCAGTTCTTC. This encodes CASSLALEQFF. The rearrangement uses TRBV28 and TRBJ2-1; D unresolved. V dropped 3 bases and J dropped 10 bases, with 7 bases sitting between them. CDR1 and CDR2 from the germline V gene are MDHEN and SYDVKM. The CDR3 loop spans 11 amino acids. Together with reference TRBV28 and TRBJ2-1, the CDR3 gives the full variable domain: DVKVTQSSRYLVKRTGEKVFLECVQDMDHENMFWYRQDPGLGLRLIYFSYDVKMKEKGDIPEGYSVSREKKERFSLILESASTNQTSMYLCASSLALEQFFGPGTRLTVL.

This chain joins TRBV4-1 and TRBJ2-7; weak D call: TRBD2 (5 bases). The CDR3 runs to 15 residues. CDR1 and CDR2 (germline): MGHRA, YSYEKL. Between the trimmed V and J ends, which lost 0 bases and 3 bases, there was a span of 12 bases. DNA for the CDR3: TGCGCCAGCAGCCAAGAAGTAGCAAGCGGCTACGAGCAGTACTTC. The encoded protein is CASSQEVASGYEQYF.